This T cell receptor beta chain is drawn from a study of T-cell reconstitution after alpha-beta-depleted transplantation in children. Regarding the study as a whole: T cells produced anew were the main source of T-cell counts and diversity one year after transplant. At day 60, the high TCRbeta diversity found in some patients originated from recipient T cells and thymic progenitors that had survived.

The CDR3 is 13 amino acids. V was shortened by 2 bases and J by 3 bases, with 7 bases between the two germline ends. Germline assignment: CDR1 KGHSH and CDR2 LQKENI. It was with unique molecular identifiers that the TCRbeta library was prepared. TCRdb redid the calling of the PCR reads with MiXCR, one entry per CDR3 protein. Among approximately 500,000 distinct CDR3 sequences listed, over 20% were seen once. This clonotype has only a few counts. What it binds is unknown. The sequences come from PBMCs, collected before TCRalphabeta/CD19-depleted stem cell transplant. This rearrangement joins TRBV18 to TRBJ1-2, with D hard to call. The receptor was derived from a boy younger than two with Wiskott-Aldrich syndrome, due to receive a stem cell transplant. The CDR3 here is CASSPYKYYGYTF. The CDR3, as DNA: TGTGCCAGCTCACCATACAAGTACTATGGCTACACCTTC. Combining the CDR3 with reference TRBV18 and TRBJ1-2 gives the whole variable domain NAGVMQNPRHLVRRRGQEARLRCSPMKGHSHVYWYRQLPEEGLKFMVYLQKENIIDESGMPKERFSAEFPKEGPSILRIQQVVRGDSAAYFCASSPYKYYGYTFGSGTRLTVV.